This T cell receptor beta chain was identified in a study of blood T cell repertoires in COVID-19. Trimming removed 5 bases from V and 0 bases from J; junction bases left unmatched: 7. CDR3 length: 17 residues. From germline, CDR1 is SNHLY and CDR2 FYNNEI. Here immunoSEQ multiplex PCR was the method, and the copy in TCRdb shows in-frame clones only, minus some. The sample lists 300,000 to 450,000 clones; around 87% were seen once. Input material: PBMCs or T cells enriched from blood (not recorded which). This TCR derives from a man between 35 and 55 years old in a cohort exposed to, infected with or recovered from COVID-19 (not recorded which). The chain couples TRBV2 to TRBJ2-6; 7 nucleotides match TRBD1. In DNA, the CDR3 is TGTGCCAGCAGTCCGAGGGGACAGAACTCTGGGGCCAACGTCCTGACTTTC. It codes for CASSPRGQNSGANVLTF.